This is a list of T cell receptor beta chains from one sample in a study of blood T cell repertoires in COVID-19. The protocol was immunoSEQ multiplex PCR, while the TCRdb copy is restricted to in-frame clones and leaves out a portion. Of 250,000 or so clones detected, 80% to 90% appear once; the ten largest clones hold 2.5% to 3%. The material sequenced was PBMCs or T cells enriched from blood (not recorded which). All receptors derive from a woman aged 30 to 39 with acute COVID-19. Each CDR3 is given with its conserved first and last residue. D genes are given only for firm matches. Size values are once, few and many counts, or a class for expanded clones, and some rows have none.

d_gene | j_gene | abundance | v_gene | CDR3nt | CDR3aa
TRBD2 | TRBJ2-3 | NA | TRBV7-2 | TGTGCCAGCAGCTTAGTAGGGAGCGGGAACACAGATACGCAGTATTTT | CASSLVGSGNTDTQYF
NA | TRBJ1-1 | NA | TRBV10-3 | TGTGCCATCAGTGAGTCTTACGGGAACACTGAAGCTTTCTTT | CAISESYGNTEAFF
NA | TRBJ1-1 | NA | TRBV25-1 | TGTGCCAGCAGTGAACGCCGCCAGGGCTACACTGAAGCTTTCTTT | CASSERRQGYTEAFF
NA | TRBJ1-4 | NA | TRBV29-1 | TGCACCCAGGCGGGGCGGACCAATGAAAAACTGTTTTTT | CTQAGRTNEKLFF
NA | TRBJ2-2 | NA | TRBV12-3/TRBV12-4 | TGTGCCAGCAGTTTCGGCAGGGTCGGGGAGCTGTTTTTT | CASSFGRVGELFF
NA | TRBJ2-6 | NA | TRBV6-1 | TGTGCCAGCAGTGAGCGGGACCCCGCCTCTGGGGCCAACGTCCTGACTTTC | CASSERDPASGANVLTF
NA | TRBJ1-1 | NA | TRBV25-1 | TGTGCCAGCAGGAACACAGCGAACACTGAAGCTTTCTTT | CASRNTANTEAFF
NA | TRBJ1-6 | few | TRBV4-3 | TGCGCCAGCAGCCAAGATTGGACAGCTAATTCACCCCTCCACTTT | CASSQDWTANSPLHF
TRBD1 | TRBJ1-1 | NA | TRBV6-5 | TGTGCCAGCCATTACTGGACAGGGGTGGCCACTGAAGCTTTCTTT | CASHYWTGVATEAFF
TRBD2 | TRBJ2-7 | once | TRBV5-4 | TGTGCCAGCAGCTGGGAGGCTAGCGGGGGGTACGAGCAGTACTTC | CASSWEASGGYEQYF
NA | TRBJ2-7 | NA | TRBV12-2 | TGTGCAAGTCGCCCAGTAACAGGGGGCCAGTACGAGCAGTACTTC | CASRPVTGGQYEQYF
NA | TRBJ2-2 | once | TRBV7-2 | TGTGCCAGCAGCTATGTGGGGCCCTCCGGGGAGCTGTTTTTT | CASSYVGPSGELFF
NA | TRBJ1-1 | once | TRBV18 | TGTGCCAGCTCACCACCGACGGGGGAGATGAACACTGAAGCTTTCTTT | CASSPPTGEMNTEAFF
NA | TRBJ2-1 | NA | TRBV5-1 | TGCGCCAGCAGTTCTAACAGGGCCTACAATGAGCAGTTCTTC | CASSSNRAYNEQFF
TRBD1 | TRBJ1-5 | once | TRBV12-3/TRBV12-4 | TGTGCCAGCAGTTTCAGGGGGCGACAGCCCCAGCATTTT | CASSFRGRQPQHF
NA | TRBJ2-1 | NA | TRBV4-2 | TGTGCCAGCAGCCAAGATCTCAAGAGGGAGCAGTTCTTC | CASSQDLKREQFF
TRBD1 | TRBJ2-4 | NA | TRBV12-5 | TGTGCTAGTGGCCCCCCTCACGGGGACAGGACGGACATTCAGTACTTC | CASGPPHGDRTDIQYF
NA | TRBJ1-1 | once | TRBV25-1 | TGTGCCAGCAGTGCTCCCCGGGGGTTTAGTAGCACTGAAGCTTTCTTT | CASSAPRGFSSTEAFF
TRBD1 | TRBJ1-1 | NA | TRBV19 | TGTGCCAGTTCGGGACAGGGAATGGGAAAGGGTTTCTTT | CASSGQGMGKGFF
NA | TRBJ2-6 | NA | TRBV4-3 | TGCGCCGGCAGCCAAGGGTACACCACTGGGGCCAACGTCCTGACTTTC | CAGSQGYTTGANVLTF
TRBD1 | TRBJ1-2 | NA | TRBV3-1/TRBV3-2 | TGTGCCAGCAGCCAAGATGACAGGGTTCGCTATGGCTACACCTTC | CASSQDDRVRYGYTF
TRBD2 | TRBJ2-7 | NA | TRBV5-6 | TGTGCCAGCAGCTCCGGGACTAGCGAATCCTACGAGCAGTACTTC | CASSSGTSESYEQYF
NA | TRBJ2-3 | once | TRBV10-1 | TGCGCCAGCAGTGACCCTAGCACAGATACGCAGTATTTT | CASSDPSTDTQYF
NA | TRBJ1-5 | NA | TRBV7-8 | TGTGCCAGCAGCTTAGAGCGGGGGGGGAGCAATCAGCCCCAGCATTTT | CASSLERGGSNQPQHF
TRBD1 | TRBJ1-2 | NA | TRBV2 | TGTGCCAGCAGATGGACAGGGGGCTTGGATGGCTACACCTTC | CASRWTGGLDGYTF
TRBD2 | TRBJ2-1 | NA | TRBV25-1 | TGTGCCAGCAGTGAAACCAGCGGGGGGGCTTTCGATGAGCAGTTCTTC | CASSETSGGAFDEQFF
NA | TRBJ2-3 | NA | TRBV5-1 | TGCGCCAGCAGCTTGGTCGCGGGGGATACGCAGTATTTT | CASSLVAGDTQYF
TRBD1 | TRBJ2-2 | NA | TRBV4-3 | TGCGCCAGCAGCCAGAGTGACAGGGCCCTCGATGTCGGGGAGCTGTTTTTT | CASSQSDRALDVGELFF
TRBD1 | TRBJ1-1 | NA | TRBV19 | TGTGCCAGTAGTCCAGGGGGCGGGGGCACTGAAGCTTTCTTT | CASSPGGGGTEAFF
NA | TRBJ1-6 | few | TRBV19 | TGTGCCAGTAGTATTCCGGGACTGCCCAATTCACCCCTCCACTTT | CASSIPGLPNSPLHF
NA | TRBJ2-3 | NA | TRBV28 | TGTGCCACCGAATACCGGGACAACCCAGATACGCAGTATTTT | CATEYRDNPDTQYF
NA | TRBJ1-5 | once | TRBV24-1 | TGTGCCACCAGTGACTCGGCCCGGAGTCCCCAGCATTTT | CATSDSARSPQHF
NA | TRBJ1-1 | NA | TRBV5-1 | TGCGCCAGCAGCCCCCGGGGTGGGCGAGGGCGCACTGAAGCTTTCTTT | CASSPRGGRGRTEAFF
NA | TRBJ2-6 | NA | TRBV5-4 | TGTGCCAGCAGCTTAGTACAGTCTGGGGCCAACGTCCTGACTTTC | CASSLVQSGANVLTF
NA | TRBJ2-1 | NA | TRBV18 | TGTGCCAGCTCACTAGGGGGGGATGAGCAGTTCTTC | CASSLGGDEQFF
NA | TRBJ2-5 | NA | TRBV7-2 | TGTGCCAGCAGCTATCCGGGCCAAGAGACCCAGTACTTC | CASSYPGQETQYF
NA | TRBJ2-3 | NA | TRBV12-5 | TGTGCTAGTGGTTTGCATCCGGCAGATACGCAGTATTTT | CASGLHPADTQYF
NA | TRBJ1-2 | NA | TRBV28 | TGTGCCAGCAGTTCCTCCACACAAGATAACTATGGCTACACCTTC | CASSSSTQDNYGYTF
NA | TRBJ1-3 | NA | TRBV25-1 | TGTGCCAGCAGTCGACAGGAATCTGGAAACACCATATATTTT | CASSRQESGNTIYF
NA | TRBJ1-2 | NA | TRBV19 | TGTGCCAGCCTAGGACAGCTCTATGGCTACACCTTC | CASLGQLYGYTF
TRBD2 | TRBJ2-2 | NA | TRBV9 | TGTGCCAGCAGCCCCGGGACTAGCGGTAACACCGGGGAGCTGTTTTTT | CASSPGTSGNTGELFF
NA | TRBJ1-1 | NA | TRBV14 | TGTGCCAGCAGCTCGAACAGGGTCCCTGAAGCTTTCTTT | CASSSNRVPEAFF
TRBD1 | TRBJ2-7 | NA | TRBV5-1 | TGCGCCAGCAGCTTAGAAGGGGGCTTGGGGGAGCAGTACTTC | CASSLEGGLGEQYF
NA | TRBJ1-5 | NA | TRBV6-5 | TGTGCCAGCAGACCGCAGAAAATTAGCAATCAGCCCCAGCATTTT | CASRPQKISNQPQHF
NA | TRBJ1-6 | NA | TRBV12-3/TRBV12-4 | TGTGCCAGCAGTTTTCTACTCAATTCACCCCTCCACTTT | CASSFLLNSPLHF
NA | TRBJ2-5 | NA | TRBV5-4 | TGTGCCAGCAGCCCGGGGAGGGGGTCTGCCCAAGAGACCCAGTACTTC | CASSPGRGSAQETQYF
NA | TRBJ1-2 | NA | TRBV4-2 | TGTGCCAGCAGCCAACACTGGACAGATGGCTACACCTTC | CASSQHWTDGYTF
TRBD2 | TRBJ2-1 | NA | TRBV4-3 | TGCGCCAGCAGCCAAGATCAGGTCGGGACTAGCGGGGGGGCCGACAATGAGCAGTTCTTC | CASSQDQVGTSGGADNEQFF
NA | TRBJ1-5 | NA | TRBV29-1 | TGCAGCGTTGAAGTTACGACAGATCAGCCCCAGCATTTT | CSVEVTTDQPQHF
NA | TRBJ1-1 | NA | TRBV6-5 | TGTGCCACCCGGGGGGATTTAGGCACTGAAGCTTTCTTT | CATRGDLGTEAFF
NA | TRBJ2-5 | NA | TRBV9 | TGTGCCAGCAGCGTACGCCCAGGACGAGCGGAGGAGCAAGAGACCCAGTACTTC | CASSVRPGRAEEQETQYF
TRBD1 | TRBJ2-5 | NA | TRBV19 | TGTGCCAGTAGGGGAACAAGGACAGGATCCCTTACCGGGGTGGAGACCCAGTACTTC | CASRGTRTGSLTGVETQYF
TRBD1 | TRBJ1-2 | NA | TRBV4-2 | TGTGCCAGCAGCCAAGGGGGTCTAGGGGGCGAGCGGGGCTACACCTTC | CASSQGGLGGERGYTF
TRBD1 | TRBJ2-2 | NA | TRBV5-4 | TGTGCCAGCGGACAGGGGAGGAACACCGGGGAGCTGTTTTTT | CASGQGRNTGELFF
NA | TRBJ1-4 | once | TRBV19 | TGTGCCAGTAGTATGGCTAGGACTAATGAAAAACTGTTTTTT | CASSMARTNEKLFF